The clone carrying this TCR beta chain was observed a handful of times. Its antigen remains unidentified. A sample-barcoded 5' primer and a J-beta primer mix were used in a second PCR of about 7 to 11 cycles. Every sample gave at least 2.5 million paired-end reads containing CDR3. A single record per CDR3 protein comes from TCRdb applying MiXCR to the 5' RACE reads. Here the sample spans over 1,200,000 distinct CDR3 sequences, around 59% being singletons. Those donating, healthy Caucasian individuals from Russia, were aged roughly 6 to 100. The sample originates from a study of blood T cells in healthy people across ages. The study, taken as a whole, reports: With age, beta diversity per million T cells declined roughly linearly, significantly by 40.

CDR1 and CDR2 (germline): DFQATT, SNEGSKA (reference sequence). The CDR3 consists of 15 residues. Trimming cost V 6 bases and J 2 bases, with 20 bases left between them. Material for sequencing was blood. The source of this sequence is a man younger than 30 in good health. J is TRBJ2-7 and V is TRBV20-1; tentatively, D is TRBD2 (6 bases). The CDR3 DNA sequence: TGCAGTGCCCAGGACTCGATGCGGGAAGCCTACGAGCAGTACTTC. It encodes CSAQDSMREAYEQYF.